This paragraph covers one T cell receptor (beta chain) sequence. Its antigen remains unknown. Samples were taken several times over chemoradiotherapy. Here immunoSEQ multiplex PCR was the method, and the copy in TCRdb shows in-frame clones only, minus some. The table includes around 6,200 clones, 65% to 75% detected once. The data stem from a study of chemoradiotherapy in HPV16-positive cancers. General study results and limits: The functional HPV-specific definition rests on just a couple of HPV16-positive patients.

The V end lost 3 bases, the J end lost 5 bases, and 5 bases lay between the germline ends. The CDR3 totals 11 residues. Germline assignment: CDR1 MNHEY and CDR2 SMNVEV (reference sequence). This receptor was taken from a human donor with HPV-associated anogenital cancer. Sequencing used tumor tissue, obtained from a patient who underwent chemoradiotherapy. The chain joins TRBV27 to TRBJ2-7; D is tentatively TRBD1 or TRBD2 (5 bases each). CDR3 coding DNA: TGTGCCAGCAGTTTGGGGGACGAGCAGTACTTC. Translated: CASSLGDEQYF.